These 13 T cell receptor beta chains were sequenced from one sample in a study of shared clonotypes between healthy human individuals. The assay was immunoSEQ multiplex PCR, and TCRdb's table has in-frame clones only and misses some. The sample includes about 2.5 million clones, 80% to 95% of them seen just once. The source material was naive CD4+ T cells from PBMCs. Subset: CD45RA+ positively selected. These receptors came from a man aged 18 to 30 in good health. Some clones in this sample may be carry-over from other donors' samples.

Concerning this clone itself: The sample has other DNA sequences that encode this CDR3 too. This chain joins TRBV10-3 and TRBJ2-7; D is ambiguous. The CDR3 is made up of 12 amino acids. The V gene lost 4 bases and the J gene lost 2 bases, with 6 bases spanning the gap. The germline V gene has CDR1 ENHRY and CDR2 SYGVKD. CDR3 sequence (DNA): TGTGCCATCAGTGGACGGACCTACGAGCAGTACTTC. Translating it yields CAISGRTYEQYF.

As for this clone: Additional DNA sequences in this sample encode the identical CDR3. The chain is built from TRBV28 and TRBJ2-5; TRBD1 or TRBD2 may be the D gene (5 bases each). The germline gives CDR1 MDHEN, CDR2 SYDVKM. CDR3 size: 13 residues. Trimming pared 5 bases from V and 0 bases from J, leaving 7 bases between. Written as DNA, the CDR3 is TGTGCCAGCAGTCCGGGACACCAAGAGACCCAGTACTTC. It codes for CASSPGHQETQYF.

The chain carries TRBV10-3 and TRBJ1-6; 8 bases line up with TRBD1. Germline CDR1 reads ENHRY; CDR2 reads SYGVKD. The CDR3 is 15 residues long. The J segment lost 5 bases and the V segment lost 6 bases, leaving 6 bases of the junction unmatched. The CDR3 is CAIRQDRENNSPLHF. CDR3 DNA sequence: TGTGCCATCAGACAGGACAGGGAAAATAATTCACCCCTCCACTTT.

The chain uses TRBV5-4 and TRBJ1-1, with 7 positions matching TRBD1. Trimming cost V 3 bases and J 1 base; bases outside gene matches: 6. Germline values: CDR1 SGHNT, CDR2 YYREEE (reference sequence). The CDR3 has 15 amino acids. The CDR3: CASSSRTGANTEAFF. The CDR3 DNA sequence: TGTGCCAGCAGCTCGCGGACAGGAGCGAACACTGAAGCTTTCTTT.

DNA of the CDR3: TGTGCCAGCAGCTTAGGGTGGGGAGATGGCGCCAACGTCCTGACTTTC. It specifies CASSLGWGDGANVLTF. The chain carries TRBV7-9 and TRBJ2-6; a weak D match, TRBD2 (5 bases). The CDR3 has 16 residues. Germline CDR1 is SEHNR and CDR2 is FQNEAQ (reference sequence). Trimming removed 1 base at V and 7 bases at J, with 14 bases between.

This sequence joins TRBV27 and TRBJ1-2, with 7 positions matching TRBD1. Germline assignment: CDR1 MNHEY and CDR2 SMNVEV (reference sequence). V lost 4 bases and J lost 7; bases outside the gene matches: 9. The CDR3 totals 14 residues. The CDR3 region is CASSSYRGRSGYTF. The CDR3 DNA reads as TGTGCCAGCAGTTCCTACAGGGGACGTAGTGGCTACACCTTC.

The V call is TRBV6-6, the J call TRBJ2-2; the D gene is possibly TRBD1 (6 bases). There are 15 residues in the CDR3. The germline gives CDR1 MNHNY, CDR2 SVGAGI (reference sequence). V gave up 10 bases and J gave up 8 bases, with 23 bases separating them. The CDR3 DNA reads TGTGCCACCAACGGACAGAGGACATCAGCTGGGGAGCTGTTTTTT. The encoded protein is CATNGQRTSAGELFF.

This chain connects TRBV19 to TRBJ1-3; D may be TRBD1 (5 bases). Germline lookup yields CDR1 LNHDA and CDR2 SQIVND (reference sequence). The CDR3 spans 15 residues. Trimming took off 10 bases at V and 4 bases at J, with 20 bases between the two ends. This CDR3 reads CATLAGTLLGNTIYF. The CDR3 DNA sequence: TGTGCCACCCTAGCCGGGACCCTTCTCGGAAACACCATATATTTT. The full variable domain, its missing parts supplied by reference TRBV19 and TRBJ1-3, is DGGITQSPKYLFRKEGQNVTLSCEQNLNHDAMYWYRQDPGQGLRLIYYSQIVNDFQKGDIAEGYSVSREKKESFPLTVTSAQKNPTAFYLCATLAGTLLGNTIYFGEGSWLTVV.

The chain is built from TRBV18 and TRBJ2-1; TRBD1 matches at 8 bases. Germline CDR1 KGHSH, CDR2 LQKENI. The CDR3 runs to 16 residues. Trimming took 0 bases from V and 5 from J; bases not matched to a gene: 6. CDR3 region: CASSPPRDRGNNEQFF. In DNA form, the CDR3 reads TGTGCCAGCTCACCACCCCGAGACAGGGGTAACAATGAGCAGTTCTTC.

The J gene is TRBJ2-7, the V gene TRBV14; tentative D call: TRBD1 (6 bases). Looked up from germline, CDR1 is SGHDN and CDR2 is FVKESK. With 6 bases removed from V and 3 bases from J, the gap between germline ends came to 12 bases. This CDR3 spans 13 amino acids. CDR3 region: CASRGALHYEQYF. CDR3 nucleotides: TGTGCCAGCAGGGGGGCGCTACACTACGAGCAGTACTTC.

This clone is a singleton in its sample. This chain joins TRBV5-1 and TRBJ2-1; D call uncertain. V lost 3 bases to trimming and J lost 5 bases, with 15 bases between them. CDR1 is SGHRS, CDR2 YFSETQ, per germline. The CDR3 spans 15 residues. The DNA of the CDR3 is TGCGCCAGCAGCTCAGGCCGCAACAGTCACAATGAGCAGTTCTTC. Its translation: CASSSGRNSHNEQFF.

As regards this clone: This same CDR3 is encoded by further DNA sequences in the sample. This sequence joins TRBV6-5 and TRBJ2-7; D possibly corresponds to TRBD2 (6 bases). V was shortened by 3 bases and J by 6 bases, with 12 bases between the two germline ends. This CDR3 spans 13 amino acids. The V gene's germline CDR1 is MNHEY and CDR2 SVGAGI. For the CDR3, the DNA is TGTGCCAGCAGTTATAGCTCGGGGGTCGAGCAGTACTTC. Translation gives CASSYSSGVEQYF.

The chain joins TRBV7-2 to TRBJ1-5; TRBD1 agrees at 7 bases. Losses at the gene ends were 4 bases for V and 7 bases for J; bases not matched to a gene: 4. The CDR3 is made up of 13 amino acids. Germline V gene data show CDR1 as SGHTA and CDR2 as FQGNSA. CDR3 residues: CASSWDRWQPQHF. In DNA, the CDR3 is TGTGCCAGCAGCTGGGACAGATGGCAGCCCCAGCATTTT.